These 29 T cell receptor beta chains originate from one sample sequenced in a study of blood T cell repertoires in COVID-19. Sequencing was performed with immunoSEQ multiplex PCR; in TCRdb, only in-frame clones are kept and a portion is missing. The table includes about 7,300 clones, around 86% detected once. Sequenced: peripheral blood. The receptors come from a human donor with active COVID-19. The donor label of this sample is uncertain.

This chain links TRBV6-5 with TRBJ1-1; D is unclear. Germline V CDR1 and CDR2: MNHEY, SVGAGI. The CDR3 extends over 16 amino acids. Trimming shortened V by 2 bases and J by 1 base, and 14 bases separated the two germline ends. The DNA of the CDR3 is TGTGCCAGCAGTTACGAGGTCAGACCTACGAACACTGAAGCTTTCTTT. Residues: CASSYEVRPTNTEAFF.

V usage is TRBV5-1 and J usage is TRBJ1-4; TRBD1 is a possible D gene (6 bases). Germline V gene lookup returns CDR1 SGHRS and CDR2 YFSETQ. V was shortened by 3 bases and J by 3 bases, with 15 bases between the two germline ends. This CDR3 contains 16 residues. CDR3 region: CASSSGTKKANEKLFF. DNA of the CDR3: TGCGCCAGCAGCTCCGGGACAAAAAAAGCTAATGAAAAACTGTTTTTT.

J is TRBJ1-5 and V is TRBV6-2 or TRBV6-3; TRBD1 matches at 9 bases. V lost 0 bases to trimming and J lost 2 bases; unmatched junction nucleotides: 11. The length of the CDR3 is 19 residues. Germline V CDR1 and CDR2: MNHEY, SVGEGT. CDR3: CASSYSILDRGVRNQPQHF. CDR3 coding DNA: TGTGCCAGCAGTTACTCGATATTGGACAGGGGTGTGCGCAATCAGCCCCAGCATTTT.

This clone was detected only a few times. V usage is TRBV19 and J usage is TRBJ1-2; 12 bases map to TRBD1. The CDR3 extends over 16 amino acids. Germline-derived CDR1 and CDR2 are LNHDA and SQIVND (reference sequence). The V and J ends lost 2 bases and 7 bases, in that order; junction bases with no gene match: 8. The CDR3 DNA follows: TGTGCCAGTAGTATATTCGCGGGACAGGGGGCTGTTGGCTACACCTTC. As protein: CASSIFAGQGAVGYTF. The whole variable domain, filled in from reference TRBV19 and TRBJ1-2, reads DGGITQSPKYLFRKEGQNVTLSCEQNLNHDAMYWYRQDPGQGLRLIYYSQIVNDFQKGDIAEGYSVSREKKESFPLTVTSAQKNPTAFYLCASSIFAGQGAVGYTFGSGTRLTVV.

The V and J genes are TRBV10-1 and TRBJ1-5; 7 nucleotides align to TRBD1. V lost 6 bases and J lost 4; bases outside the gene matches: 6. CDR3 length: 14 amino acids. Germline CDR1 and CDR2: WNHNN and SYGVQD (reference sequence). The CDR3 sequence: CASRGTEGNQPQHF. The CDR3 DNA follows: TGCGCCAGCAGGGGGACAGAAGGGAATCAGCCCCAGCATTTT.

The rearrangement links TRBV18 to TRBJ2-7, with 9 bases lining up with TRBD2. CDR3 length: 19 amino acids. With 3 bases clipped from V and 4 bases from J, the junction kept 19 bases outside the gene matches. CDR1 is KGHSH and CDR2 is LQKENI in the germline V gene. Here the CDR3 reads CASSPSTSGLANRQYEQYF. CDR3 nucleotide sequence: TGTGCCAGCTCACCCTCGACTAGCGGCCTAGCGAATAGGCAATACGAGCAGTACTTC.

This sequence joins TRBV6-2 or TRBV6-3 and TRBJ1-4; D is unresolved. This CDR3 comprises 15 residues. In germline, CDR1 is MNHEY, CDR2 SVGEGT. Deletions cut 2 bases from V and 2 bases from J, with 9 bases between. CDR3 nucleotide sequence: TGTGCCAGCAGTTACAGCGGGTTGACTAATGAAAAACTGTTTTTT. This codes for CASSYSGLTNEKLFF.

V gene TRBV27 combines with J gene TRBJ1-1, with D perhaps matching TRBD1 (5 bases). Germline loops: CDR1 MNHEY, CDR2 SMNVEV (reference sequence). CDR3 length: 15 amino acids. Trimming pared 0 bases from V and 7 bases from J, leaving 15 bases between. CDR3 nucleotide sequence: TGTGCCAGCAGTTTATCGAGCAGGGTGGTGGGTGAAGCTTTCTTT. Protein sequence: CASSLSSRVVGEAFF.

The chain is built from TRBV20-1 and TRBJ2-4; D unclear. The germline V gene encodes CDR1 DFQATT and CDR2 SNEGSKA (reference sequence). CDR3 size: 13 residues. Deletions cut 3 bases from V and 0 bases from J, with 6 bases between. The CDR3 DNA follows: TGCAGTGCTAGTCACATAGCCAAAAACATTCAGTACTTC. Its translation is CSASHIAKNIQYF.

The rearrangement links TRBV20-1 to TRBJ2-7, with TRBD2 matching 10 bases. Germline CDR1 reads DFQATT; CDR2 reads SNEGSKA (reference sequence). J lost 3 bases, V lost 3 bases, and 5 bases had no gene match. This CDR3 comprises 14 residues. The CDR3 loop reads CSASKRGGLYEQYF. CDR3 nucleotides: TGCAGTGCTAGTAAGCGGGGGGGCCTCTACGAGCAGTACTTC.

This clone has just a few counts. CDR3 in DNA: TGTGCCAGCAGCCCTCGCCTAGCGGGGAAATCTGGGGCCAACGTCCTGACTTTC. Translated: CASSPRLAGKSGANVLTF. The chain couples TRBV9 to TRBJ2-6, with 9 positions matching TRBD2. V lost 4 bases and J lost 1; bases outside the gene matches: 9. Germline V gene data show CDR1 as SGDLS and CDR2 as YYNGEE. The CDR3 consists of 18 residues.

The chain has TRBV7-2 and TRBJ2-7; 8 nucleotides match TRBD2. Germline V CDR1 and CDR2: SGHTA, FQGNSA. The CDR3 is 14 residues long. Unmatched junction bases numbered 9, after V lost 5 bases and J lost 6 bases. The CDR3 protein is CASSLRSGSGEQYF. The CDR3 bases are TGTGCCAGCAGCCTAAGGAGCGGGAGCGGCGAGCAGTACTTC. Together with reference TRBV7-2 and TRBJ2-7, the CDR3 gives the full variable domain: GAGVSQSPSNKVTEKGKDVELRCDPISGHTALYWYRQSLGQGLEFLIYFQGNSAPDKSGLPSDRFSAERTGGSVSTLTIQRTQQEDSAVYLCASSLRSGSGEQYFGPGTRLTVT.

V gene TRBV24-1 combines with J gene TRBJ2-2, with TRBD2 as a possible D gene (5 bases). This CDR3 has 17 amino acids. The germline CDR1 and CDR2 sequences are KGHDR and SFDVKD. Trimming took off 2 bases at V and 4 bases at J, with 16 bases between the two ends. The CDR3 coding sequence is TGTGCCACCAGTGATTCATCGACGGGGTCCGGCACCGGGGAGCTGTTTTTT. It encodes CATSDSSTGSGTGELFF.

This clone occurred once. Compared with germline, one end of the junction differs, possibly owing to a read error. The chain combines TRBV29-1 with TRBJ2-5, with D perhaps TRBD2 (5 bases). The CDR3 spans 13 residues. The germline V gene has CDR1 SQVTM and CDR2 ANQGSEA. CDR3 nucleotide sequence: TGCAGCGTGGAAGGAGGCACCTTGGAGACCCAGTACTTC. Translating gives CSVEGGTLETQYF.

This rearrangement joins TRBV5-4 to TRBJ2-7; 8 nucleotides match TRBD2. Germline CDR1 SGHNT, CDR2 YYREEE (reference sequence). The CDR3 covers 16 residues. Trimming took 4 bases from V and 2 from J; bases not matched to a gene: 11. CDR3 DNA: TGTGCCAGCAGCCTCGGGGGGGGCCAGGGGCCCTACGAGCAGTACTTC. This encodes CASSLGGGQGPYEQYF.

V gene TRBV5-1 combines with J gene TRBJ2-1; 10 nucleotides line up with TRBD2. The V segment lost 4 bases and the J segment 2 bases; nucleotides outside the gene matches: 9. CDR3 length: 17 amino acids. The V gene's germline CDR1 is SGHRS and CDR2 YFSETQ. The CDR3 sequence is CASSDALGLAAYNEQFF. The CDR3 nucleotides are TGCGCCAGCAGCGACGCCCTAGGACTAGCGGCCTACAATGAGCAGTTCTTC.

This chain links TRBV29-1 with TRBJ1-2; D is possibly TRBD1 (5 bases). The ends were cut back, 4 bases at V and 7 bases at J, with 28 bases in the middle. Per germline, CDR1 SQVTM and CDR2 ANQGSEA. This CDR3 has 17 residues. CDR3 sequence: CSVVPPGRNLGLGGYTF. CDR3 sequence (DNA): TGCAGCGTTGTACCTCCAGGACGGAATTTGGGGCTAGGTGGCTACACCTTC.

This clone has only one observation. The rearrangement joins TRBV4-2 to TRBJ2-7, with 7 bases identical to TRBD2. Germline V gene sequence: CDR1 LGHNA, CDR2 YNFKEQ. Unmatched junction bases numbered 2, after V lost 0 bases and J lost 3 bases. CDR3 length equals 14 residues. In DNA, the CDR3 is TGTGCCAGCAGCCAAGATGGGACTAACTACGAGCAGTACTTC. It translates to CASSQDGTNYEQYF.

The V and J genes are TRBV7-2 and TRBJ2-2; 9 nucleotides line up with TRBD1. CDR1 SGHTA and CDR2 FQGNSA come from the germline V gene. This CDR3 is built from 15 residues. Unmatched junction bases numbered 6, after V lost 4 bases and J lost 6 bases. CDR3 in amino acids: CASSSTGTGSGELFF. The CDR3, as DNA: TGTGCCAGCAGCTCGACCGGGACAGGGTCCGGGGAGCTGTTTTTT.

The rearrangement links TRBV6-6 to TRBJ1-1; D not resolved. V gave up 0 bases and J gave up 3 bases, with 11 bases separating them. Germline V lookup: CDR1 MNHNY, CDR2 SVGAGI (reference sequence). The CDR3 has 15 residues. The CDR3 DNA sequence: TGTGCCAGCAGTTACTCGAACCCAATAGACACTGAAGCTTTCTTT. It specifies CASSYSNPIDTEAFF.

This chain uses TRBV7-2 with TRBJ1-2; D unclear. Germline values: CDR1 SGHTA, CDR2 FQGNSA. Trimming shortened V by 4 bases and J by 2 bases, and 8 bases separated the two germline ends. The CDR3 has 13 residues. This chain's CDR3 is CASSSKPNYGYTF. The CDR3 nucleotides are TGTGCCAGCAGCTCAAAGCCCAACTATGGCTACACCTTC.

The rearrangement joins TRBV6-6 to TRBJ1-2; possibly TRBD1 for D (6 bases). The germline CDR1 and CDR2 sequences are MNHNY and SVGAGI (reference sequence). The ends were cut back, 4 bases at V and 8 bases at J, with 11 bases in the middle. The CDR3 sequence is 12 residues long. Written as DNA, the CDR3 is TGTGCCAGCAGTTGGGGTAGGGGGGGCTACACCTTC. Translating gives CASSWGRGGYTF.

The chain links TRBV19 to TRBJ2-7; 7 nucleotides line up with TRBD2. The CDR3 covers 14 residues. The J segment lost 3 bases and the V segment lost 5 bases, leaving 7 bases of the junction unmatched. In germline, CDR1 is LNHDA, CDR2 SQIVND (reference sequence). The chain's CDR3 is CASSYLGGSYEQYF. The CDR3 DNA reads as TGTGCCAGTAGTTACCTGGGGGGGAGCTACGAGCAGTACTTC. Using reference TRBV19 and TRBJ2-7 for the parts outside the CDR3, the full variable domain is DGGITQSPKYLFRKEGQNVTLSCEQNLNHDAMYWYRQDPGQGLRLIYYSQIVNDFQKGDIAEGYSVSREKKESFPLTVTSAQKNPTAFYLCASSYLGGSYEQYFGPGTRLTVT.

V gene TRBV29-1 combines with J gene TRBJ2-1; 9 bases agree with TRBD2. J was trimmed by 4 bases and V by 3 bases; bases with no gene match: 7. There are 15 residues in the CDR3. Germline assignment: CDR1 SQVTM and CDR2 ANQGSEA. CDR3 nucleotide sequence: TGCAGCGTTGAGGGTCGGACTAGCGCGTACAATGAGCAGTTCTTC. Amino acid sequence: CSVEGRTSAYNEQFF.

This chain links TRBV10-3 with TRBJ2-1, with TRBD2 identical over 13 bases. The CDR3 runs to 14 residues. The germline gives CDR1 ENHRY, CDR2 SYGVKD. Unmatched junction bases numbered 7, after V lost 10 bases and J lost 7 bases. Written as DNA, the CDR3 is TGTGCCACGACTGGACTAGCGGGAGTAAATGAGCAGTTCTTC. Its translation is CATTGLAGVNEQFF.

The chain combines TRBV18 with TRBJ1-2; 8 bases line up with TRBD1. The CDR3 is made up of 13 amino acids. In germline, CDR1 is KGHSH, CDR2 LQKENI. V gave up 6 bases and J gave up 4 bases; unmatched junction bases: 4. The CDR3: CASSGTGFYGYTF. For the CDR3, the DNA is TGTGCCAGCTCCGGGACAGGCTTCTATGGCTACACCTTC.

The V call is TRBV11-3, the J call TRBJ2-7; 7 nucleotides agree with TRBD1. CDR1 SGHNT and CDR2 YENEEA come from the germline V gene. V lost 5 bases, J lost 1 base, and 5 bases stayed unmatched. The CDR3 spans 14 residues. The CDR3 loop is CASSPRQGSYEQYF. The DNA of the CDR3 is TGTGCCAGCAGCCCCAGACAGGGTTCCTACGAGCAGTACTTC.

This chain connects TRBV6-2 or TRBV6-3 to TRBJ1-5; D call uncertain. V was pared by 6 bases and J by 9 bases, with 15 bases between. The CDR3 runs to 13 residues. CDR1 MNHEY and CDR2 SVGEGT come from the germline V gene. This chain's CDR3 is CASSPRRASPQHF. The CDR3, as DNA: TGTGCCAGCAGCCCCAGGAGGGCTTCGCCCCAGCATTTT.

V usage is TRBV12-3 or TRBV12-4 and J usage is TRBJ2-7, with D possibly matching TRBD1 (6 bases). The V gene lost 6 bases and the J gene lost 9 bases, with 15 bases spanning the gap. CDR3 length: 12 amino acids. The CDR3 here is CASRTGRQTQYF. In nucleotides, the CDR3 is TGTGCCAGCAGGACAGGACGGCAGACGCAGTACTTC.